A selection of T cell receptor beta chains follows, all from one sample in a study of early T cells in non-severe SARS-CoV-2 infection. One entry per CDR3 protein, called by TCRdb with MiXCR from the 5' RACE reads. The repertoire has roughly 81,000 distinct CDR3 sequences, less than 8% of them found once; the top ten carry less than 8%. The sample comprised whole blood. Receptor source: an adult who was a healthcare worker with PCR-confirmed SARS-CoV-2 infection or an uninfected control (not recorded which). Both conserved end residues are part of each CDR3. D genes are given only for firm matches. Rows give clone size only sometimes, using once, few, many, or a class for an expanded clone.

abundance	d_gene	v_gene	j_gene	CDR3aa	CDR3nt
few	TRBD2	TRBV5-1	TRBJ2-3	CASSWTSGDTDTQYF	TGCGCCAGCAGCTGGACTAGCGGAGACACAGATACGCAGTATTTT
many	TRBD2	TRBV7-9	TRBJ2-1	CASSSTSGSVYEQFF	TGTGCCAGCAGCTCCACTAGCGGGAGTGTCTATGAGCAGTTCTTC
-	-	TRBV28	TRBJ1-1	CASSFGGPMNTEAFF	TGTGCCAGCAGTTTCGGTGGTCCAATGAACACTGAAGCTTTCTTT
many	TRBD1	TRBV11-2	TRBJ1-2	CASSFILGGVPYGYTF	TGTGCCAGCAGCTTTATTTTAGGGGGCGTCCCCTATGGCTACACCTTC
-	TRBD2	TRBV7-2	TRBJ2-3	CASSLAGGGFDTQYF	TGTGCCAGCAGCTTAGCGGGCGGGGGGTTTGATACGCAGTATTTT
many	-	TRBV20-1	TRBJ2-1	CSARDPAFRYNEQFF	TGCAGTGCTAGAGATCCAGCGTTTAGGTACAATGAGCAGTTCTTC
many	-	TRBV11-2	TRBJ1-1	CASSSGRGHRSNTEAFF	TGTGCCAGCAGCTCGGGCAGAGGTCACAGATCGAACACTGAAGCTTTCTTT
few	-	TRBV6-2/TRBV6-3	TRBJ2-3	CASSLIPRTTDTQYF	TGTGCCAGCAGCCTAATTCCGAGGACCACAGATACGCAGTATTTT
-	TRBD2	TRBV11-2	TRBJ2-7	CASSLRAGDTYEQYF	TGTGCCAGCAGCTTACGGGCGGGAGATACCTACGAGCAGTACTTC
many	-	TRBV7-9	TRBJ2-5	CASSPDTGLETQYF	TGTGCCAGCAGTCCGGATACAGGGCTGGAGACCCAGTACTTC
few	-	TRBV28	TRBJ1-1	CASSLLQENTEAFF	TGTGCCAGCAGTTTGCTACAGGAGAACACTGAAGCTTTCTTT
many	-	TRBV14	TRBJ1-1	CASSQAGTRVEAFF	TGTGCCAGCAGCCAAGCGGGAACCAGGGTCGAAGCTTTCTTT
-	TRBD2	TRBV12-5	TRBJ2-3	CASSGSGSVRDTQYF	TGTGCTAGTTCTGGTAGCGGGAGCGTTCGGGATACGCAGTATTTT
many	-	TRBV29-1	TRBJ2-4	CSVEDQPNIQYF	TGCAGCGTTGAGGACCAGCCAAACATTCAGTACTTC
many	-	TRBV30	TRBJ1-1	CAWSAGEATEAFF	TGTGCCTGGAGTGCCGGGGAGGCCACTGAAGCTTTCTTT
few	-	TRBV19	TRBJ2-7	CASSIQEGYYEQYF	TGTGCCAGTAGTATTCAGGAGGGATACTACGAGCAGTACTTC
-	TRBD2	TRBV27	TRBJ2-3	CASSFQGLAGGADTQYF	TGTGCCAGCAGTTTCCAGGGACTAGCGGGAGGGGCAGATACGCAGTATTTT
few	-	TRBV10-3	TRBJ2-1	CAISPTQGLLTSYNEQFF	TGTGCCATCAGCCCCACCCAGGGACTTTTGACCTCCTACAATGAGCAGTTCTTC
-	-	TRBV20-1	TRBJ2-3	CSAPRTSDTQYF	TGCAGTGCTCCCCGTACGTCTGATACGCAGTATTTT
once	-	TRBV10-1	TRBJ1-1	CASSERVRGAFF	TGCGCCAGCAGTGAGAGGGTTCGGGGCGCTTTCTTT
many	-	TRBV2	TRBJ1-1	CASSGTANTEAFF	TGTGCCAGCAGTGGGACAGCGAACACTGAAGCTTTCTTT
few	-	TRBV12-3/TRBV12-4	TRBJ1-3	CASTTGSYSGNTIYF	TGTGCCAGCACTACGGGCTCTTACTCTGGAAACACCATATATTTT
-	TRBD2	TRBV7-2	TRBJ2-7	CASRGSGGPYEQYF	TGTGCCAGCAGGGGAAGCGGGGGACCTTACGAGCAGTACTTC
many	-	TRBV6-5	TRBJ1-6	CASSYEAWDSPLHF	TGTGCCAGCAGTTACGAAGCTTGGGATTCACCCCTCCACTTT
few	-	TRBV7-8	TRBJ1-2	CASSLLITYGYTF	TGTGCCAGCAGCTTATTGATTACCTATGGCTACACCTTC
few	TRBD2	TRBV27	TRBJ2-5	CASSLGLAGHETQYF	TGTGCCAGCAGTTTGGGACTAGCGGGCCACGAGACCCAGTACTTC
few	TRBD2	TRBV7-2	TRBJ2-5	CASSLIGTTIQETQYF	TGTGCCAGCAGCTTAATTGGGACTACAATCCAAGAGACCCAGTACTTC
many	TRBD1	TRBV20-1	TRBJ2-7	CSARKGQKAYEQYF	TGCAGTGCTAGGAAGGGACAGAAAGCCTACGAGCAGTACTTC
many	-	TRBV18	TRBJ2-5	CASSPSGTDKETQYF	TGTGCCAGCTCACCAAGCGGGACAGACAAAGAGACCCAGTACTTC
-	TRBD2	TRBV20-1	TRBJ2-4	CSATVAGQSLAKNIQYF	TGCAGTGCTACCGTAGCGGGGCAATCCCTAGCCAAAAACATTCAGTACTTC
many	TRBD2	TRBV7-6	TRBJ2-3	CASSPTSGGVDTQYF	TGTGCCAGCAGTCCTACTAGCGGGGGGGTAGATACGCAGTATTTT
few	-	TRBV9	TRBJ2-4	CASSEREVAKNIQYF	TGTGCCAGCAGCGAGAGGGAGGTAGCCAAAAACATTCAGTACTTC
few	-	TRBV24-1	TRBJ2-5	CATSGLIGMEETQYF	TGTGCCACCAGTGGTTTGATCGGAATGGAAGAGACCCAGTACTTC
-	-	TRBV20-1	TRBJ1-3	CSARDSGKQPSSGNTIYF	TGCAGTGCTAGAGATTCGGGGAAGCAGCCATCCTCTGGAAACACCATATATTTT
many	TRBD1	TRBV3-1	TRBJ2-1	CASSLPWDRGGNEQFF	TGTGCCAGCAGCCTACCCTGGGACAGGGGTGGCAATGAGCAGTTCTTC
many	TRBD2	TRBV7-7	TRBJ2-7	CASSLAMGEGSGEQYF	TGTGCCAGCAGCTTAGCGATGGGGGAGGGCTCGGGCGAGCAGTACTTC
many	-	TRBV5-4	TRBJ2-7	CASSGRGQFAYEQYF	TGTGCCAGCAGCGGGAGAGGGCAGTTTGCCTACGAGCAGTACTTC